The rows below give T cell receptor beta chains drawn from one sample of a study of blood T cell repertoires in COVID-19. TCRdb keeps only in-frame clones here, not all; method: immunoSEQ multiplex PCR. This table holds 55,000 to 70,000 clones, around 90% found once. The sample was peripheral blood. These TCRs come from a woman older than 75 with COVID-19, enrolled during active disease. Both conserved end residues are part of each CDR3. The order of the fields is D gene, V gene, J gene, clone size, CDR3 DNA, CDR3 protein. A D gene is named only where the DNA matches it firmly. Size is omitted from some rows. Given values are once, few, many or a class for expanded clones.

.,TRBV5-1,TRBJ1-6,.,TGCGCCAGCAGCTTGGGCGAGGATAATTCACCCCTCCACTTT,CASSLGEDNSPLHF
TRBD1,TRBV2,TRBJ1-2,.,TGTGCCAGCAGGGGACAGGGCAACTATGGCTACACCTTC,CASRGQGNYGYTF
TRBD1,TRBV5-1,TRBJ1-1,.,TGCGCCAGCGGACCGACAGGGGGCAGTAAGGCGAACACTGAAGCTTTCTTT,CASGPTGGSKANTEAFF
.,TRBV2,TRBJ1-2,.,TGTGCCAGCATAGAGGGGGTTTATGGCTACACCTTC,CASIEGVYGYTF
TRBD1,TRBV27,TRBJ2-7,once,TGTGCCAGCAGTTTTGTGAACAGGGGGCAAAGGGAGCAGTACTTC,CASSFVNRGQREQYF
TRBD1,TRBV10-1,TRBJ2-1,.,TGCGCCAGCAGCAGGGCAGGGGGATACAATGAGCAGTTCTTC,CASSRAGGYNEQFF
TRBD1,TRBV2,TRBJ1-2,few,TGTGCCAGCAGGGGGGACAGTGGAAATGGCTACACCTTC,CASRGDSGNGYTF
.,TRBV6-5,TRBJ2-7,.,TGTGCCAGCAGTTACTCGGAGAGATCCTACGAGCAGTACTTC,CASSYSERSYEQYF
TRBD2,TRBV5-4,TRBJ2-3,once,TGTGCCAGCAGCCTGGGACTAGCGGGGCTCACAGATACGCAGTATTTT,CASSLGLAGLTDTQYF
.,TRBV6-5,TRBJ1-6,.,TGTGCCAGCAGTTACGGGGCTGATTCACCCCTCCACTTT,CASSYGADSPLHF
.,TRBV30,TRBJ2-5,.,TGTGCCTGGGCGGGGAAAGGGGGCACAGAGACCCAGTACTTC,CAWAGKGGTETQYF
TRBD1,TRBV5-6,TRBJ2-1,.,TGTGCCAGCAGCTGGGACAGGGGGAGGTACAATGAGCAGTTCTTC,CASSWDRGRYNEQFF
.,TRBV9,TRBJ2-2,.,TGTGCCAGCAGCATTACCCCGGGAGCCGGGGAGCTGTTTTTT,CASSITPGAGELFF
.,TRBV19,TRBJ1-1,.,TGTGCCAGTAGTGACCGGATCACCTCAGGGATGAACACTGAAGCTTTCTTT,CASSDRITSGMNTEAFF
.,TRBV5-1,TRBJ2-2,.,TGCGCCAGCAGCTTGATACAGGGGAACACCGGGGAGCTGTTTTTT,CASSLIQGNTGELFF
TRBD2,TRBV5-1,TRBJ2-7,once,TGCGCCAGCAGCTTGGCCGGGGGGGCCGCCTACGAGCAGTACTTC,CASSLAGGAAYEQYF
.,TRBV25-1,TRBJ2-2,.,TGTGCCAGCAGTGCCTCACAGGGTTCGATCGGGGAGCTGTTTTTT,CASSASQGSIGELFF
.,TRBV3-1/TRBV3-2,TRBJ1-2,.,TGTGCCAGCAGCCAAGGTCGCGTTATTTATGGCTACACCTTC,CASSQGRVIYGYTF
.,TRBV2,TRBJ1-5,few,TGTGCCAGCAGTGAAACGGGGGGTTATAGCAATCAGCCCCAGCATTTT,CASSETGGYSNQPQHF
.,TRBV5-1,TRBJ2-7,.,TGCGCCAGCAGCCCTACAGGGACGAGGAACGAGCAGTACTTC,CASSPTGTRNEQYF
.,TRBV14,TRBJ2-1,.,TGTGCCAGCAGCCAAGAGTGGGAGGCCTACAATGAGCAGTTCTTC,CASSQEWEAYNEQFF
TRBD1,TRBV5-5,TRBJ1-5,.,TGTGCCAGCAGCTTGGCTGACAGGGGCGGTCAGCCCCAGCATTTT,CASSLADRGGQPQHF
.,TRBV12-3/TRBV12-4,TRBJ2-5,.,TGTGCCAGCAGAGCACAAGAGACCCAGTACTTC,CASRAQETQYF
.,TRBV5-1,TRBJ2-1,.,TGCGCCAGCAGCTTGGCCACAGGGACAACCTACAATGAGCAGTTCTTC,CASSLATGTTYNEQFF
TRBD2,TRBV18,TRBJ2-3,.,TGTGCCAGCTCGAGCGGGGGGTCCACAGATACGCAGTATTTT,CASSSGGSTDTQYF
.,TRBV6-1,TRBJ1-2,few,TGTGCCAGCAGTGAAGGGCGTACAGGAGGGTATGGCTACACCTTC,CASSEGRTGGYGYTF
.,TRBV5-1,TRBJ2-5,.,TGCGCCAGCAGCTTGGGGACAACCCTAGAGCTACAAGAGACCCAGTACTTC,CASSLGTTLELQETQYF
TRBD1,TRBV11-2,TRBJ1-4,once,TGTGCCAGCAGCTTAAGTAGGGGGCGCACTGAAAAACTGTTTTTT,CASSLSRGRTEKLFF
.,TRBV7-2,TRBJ1-1,.,TGTGCCAGCAGCTCCGGACGGGAGAACACTGAAGCTTTCTTT,CASSSGRENTEAFF
.,TRBV21-1,TRBJ1-5,.,TGTGCCAGCAACCCAGTAGCTGCGACGGGCAATCAGCCCCAGCATTTT,CASNPVAATGNQPQHF
.,TRBV12-3/TRBV12-4,TRBJ2-7,.,TGTGCCAGCAGTGGAGGGGCCACCTACGAGCAGTACTTC,CASSGGATYEQYF
.,TRBV19,TRBJ1-5,.,TGTGCCAGTAGTATTAGTTCCATCAATCAGCCCCAGCATTTT,CASSISSINQPQHF
.,TRBV12-3/TRBV12-4,TRBJ1-2,.,TGTGCCAGCAGCAGTGACGAGGCCTATGGCTACACCTTC,CASSSDEAYGYTF
.,TRBV24-1,TRBJ2-2,.,TGTGCCACCCAAGGACAGCTGGCCGGGGAGCTGTTTTTT,CATQGQLAGELFF
.,TRBV5-5,TRBJ1-2,.,TGTGCCAGCACCTGGGGAGGGACCTCTAACTATGGCTACACCTTC,CASTWGGTSNYGYTF
TRBD1,TRBV7-9,TRBJ2-2,few,TGTGCCAGCAGCCAGGACAGGAGGCCTAGTACCGGGGAGCTGTTTTTT,CASSQDRRPSTGELFF
TRBD1,TRBV28,TRBJ1-3,.,TGTGCCAGCAGTGCCCTCCGGACAGGCTCTGGAAACACCATATATTTT,CASSALRTGSGNTIYF
.,TRBV12-3/TRBV12-4,TRBJ1-1,.,TGTGCCAGCACCAACAGGGATGGCACTGAAGCTTTCTTT,CASTNRDGTEAFF
.,TRBV4-2,TRBJ1-3,.,TGTGCCAGCAGCCAAGGCGCAGGGTCTGGAAACACCATATATTTT,CASSQGAGSGNTIYF
.,TRBV2,TRBJ1-4,.,TGTGCCAGCAGCGGAGGACAGATTCCAACTAATGAAAAACTGTTTTTT,CASSGGQIPTNEKLFF
.,TRBV5-1,TRBJ2-3,.,TGCGCCAGCAGCTTGGCATCCCCCACAAGCGCGGGTGGAGATACGCAGTATTTT,CASSLASPTSAGGDTQYF
.,TRBV3-1/TRBV3-2,TRBJ2-1,.,TGTGCCAGCAGCCGGAGCAATGAGCAGTTCTTC,CASSRSNEQFF
.,TRBV2,TRBJ2-4,once,TGTGCCAGCAGTGAGGATACCGGGGGCAAAAACATTCAGTACTTC,CASSEDTGGKNIQYF
TRBD1,TRBV5-1,TRBJ1-1,.,TGCGCCAGCAGGAAAACCCACAGGGGCGACACTGAAGCTTTCTTT,CASRKTHRGDTEAFF
TRBD1,TRBV5-8,TRBJ2-7,once,TGTGCCAGCAGCCCCCGGACAGGGAGAGGGGAGCAGTACTTC,CASSPRTGRGEQYF